This T cell receptor beta chain comes out of a study of cytotoxic CD8 clonotypes in ibrutinib-treated CLL. Study-wide background: Responses: approximately 25 partial, 2 complete; after median around 70 months, roughly 15 stayed remitted, around twelve progressed. Study-wide results and caveats: With treatment, public clonotypes, which were uncommon, either contracted or remained stable. Measured clonality at baseline was greater than in age-matched healthy donors and tracked with circulating CD8+ T-cell counts.

The repertoire was sequenced with immunoSEQ multiplex PCR; TCRdb's copy has only in-frame clones and lacks some. The sample contains approximately 47,000 clones, 57% of which appear only once. The CDR3 covers 15 residues. Germline trimming cut 6 bases from V and 5 bases from J; bases unmatched to any gene: 7. Looked up from germline, CDR1 is SNHLY and CDR2 is FYNNEI. For this clone: Its antigen is undetermined. Other DNA sequences in the same sample also yield this CDR3.

This TCR derives from a human donor with chronic lymphocytic leukemia. The chain carries TRBV2 and TRBJ2-3; 11 bases align to TRBD1. Sequencing was performed on PBMCs, taken after 24 months of ibrutinib treatment. CDR3 amino acids: CASREWTGGLDTQYF. In DNA, the CDR3 is TGTGCCAGCAGGGAATGGACAGGGGGCCTAGATACGCAGTATTTT.